The 13 T cell receptor beta chains in this list originate from one sample, sequenced in a study of CD8 T cells in Susac syndrome. A quantity of roughly 0.5 to 1 ug RNA underwent reverse transcription using random hexamers. TCRdb reanalysed the immunoSEQ multiplex PCR reads using MiXCR and keeps one entry per CDR3 protein. This table has approximately 49,000 distinct CDR3 sequences, approximately 95% appearing once. Sequences were obtained from CD8+ T cells from PBMCs. The source is a human donor with Susac syndrome.

The V call is TRBV4-3, the J call TRBJ1-1; 9 nucleotides align to TRBD1. In germline, CDR1 is LGHNA, CDR2 YSLEER. This CDR3 region has 16 residues. V shed 3 bases and J 0 bases; nucleotides not matched to a gene: 5. The CDR3 loop is CASSHGQGNLNTEAFF. The CDR3 nucleotides are TGCGCCAGCAGCCACGGACAGGGGAACTTGAACACTGAAGCTTTCTTT.

The V and J genes are TRBV12-3 or TRBV12-4 and TRBJ2-1, with 9 nucleotides matching TRBD2. There are 17 residues in the CDR3. V was pared by 2 bases and J by 5 bases, with 10 bases of the junction left unmatched. Here the CDR3 DNA reads TGTGCCAGCAGTTTAAGGGCGGCGGGGGGGTCCCACAATGAGCAGTTCTTC. It encodes CASSLRAAGGSHNEQFF.

Here the CDR3 DNA reads TGTGCCAGCAGTCACAACACAGATACGCAGTATTTT. Protein product: CASSHNTDTQYF. The chain carries TRBV27 and TRBJ2-3; D ambiguous. Trimming took off 5 bases at V and 2 bases at J, with 5 bases between the two ends. CDR3 length equals 12 residues. Looked up from germline, CDR1 is MNHEY and CDR2 is SMNVEV (reference sequence).

J is TRBJ2-5 and V is TRBV6-1; 13 bases align to TRBD2. The germline V gene has CDR1 MNHNS and CDR2 SASEGT. The V gene end was trimmed by 6 bases and the J gene end by 5 bases; junction bases not matched to a gene: 9. The CDR3 runs to 16 residues. This chain's CDR3 is CASSLSGTSGEETQYF. The CDR3 DNA reads as TGTGCCAGCAGCCTATCCGGGACTAGCGGGGAGGAGACCCAGTACTTC.

The chain's CDR3 is CAWSVPGFFDGYTF. The CDR3, as DNA: TGTGCCTGGAGTGTACCGGGATTCTTCGATGGCTACACCTTC. This chain uses TRBV30 with TRBJ1-2; D is ambiguous. CDR3 length equals 14 residues. From germline, CDR1 is GTSNPN and CDR2 SVGIG (reference sequence). The V and J ends lost 0 bases and 6 bases respectively, with 14 bases between them.

The V call is TRBV10-3, the J call TRBJ1-2; 8 nucleotides align to TRBD1. There are 15 residues in the CDR3. The V gene end was trimmed by 10 bases and the J gene end by 2 bases; junction bases not matched to a gene: 12. Per the germline V gene, CDR1 is ENHRY and CDR2 is SYGVKD. The DNA of the CDR3 is TGTGCCACAGTGCCATCAGGGGGCATCAACTATGGCTACACCTTC. Amino acid sequence: CATVPSGGINYGYTF.

V and J are TRBV11-2 and TRBJ2-7, with D maybe TRBD2 (6 bases). Trimming pared 4 bases from V and 7 bases from J, leaving 23 bases between. The CDR3 sequence is 16 residues long. Germline CDR1 is SGHAT and CDR2 is FQNNGV. The CDR3 spells CASSYDRAGPSIEQYF. The CDR3 DNA is TGTGCCAGCAGCTACGATCGGGCGGGGCCCTCTATTGAGCAGTACTTC.

The chain is built from TRBV28 and TRBJ1-1, with TRBD1 as a possible D gene (5 bases). This CDR3 has 15 residues. Between the trimmed V and J ends, which lost 4 bases and 6 bases, there was a span of 18 bases. Germline CDR1 reads MDHEN; CDR2 reads SYDVKM. CDR3 loop: CASSSPIDSFPEAFF. CDR3 DNA sequence: TGTGCCAGCAGTTCCCCGATTGACAGTTTCCCTGAAGCTTTCTTT.

The chain combines TRBV12-3 or TRBV12-4 with TRBJ1-5; D ambiguous. V was shortened by 5 bases and J by 0 bases, with 17 bases between the two germline ends. The CDR3 has 17 amino acids. The CDR3 region is CASSQEPRITSNQPQHF. DNA of the CDR3: TGTGCCAGCAGTCAAGAACCCCGGATCACTAGCAATCAGCCCCAGCATTTT.

This clonotype was observed a handful of times. The rearrangement joins TRBV5-1 to TRBJ2-3, with D perhaps TRBD2 (6 bases). The CDR3 is made up of 17 amino acids. The germline V and J ends were trimmed by 6 bases and 6 bases, with 26 bases remaining between them. CDR1 and CDR2 from the germline V gene are SGHRS and YFSETQ. CDR3 sequence: CASTNHLLASLRDTQYF. CDR3 nucleotides: TGCGCCAGCACCAACCACCTACTAGCATCGCTCCGGGATACGCAGTATTTT.

The chain recombines TRBV12-5 with TRBJ2-1; 8 bases line up with TRBD2. The CDR3 sequence is 15 residues long. Germline assignment: CDR1 LGHNT and CDR2 FRNRAP. V lost 1 base to trimming and J lost 2 bases; unmatched junction nucleotides: 1. The CDR3 DNA reads TGTGCTAGTGGTTTGGGGCGGGGGGCCTACAATGAGCAGTTCTTC. Translating gives CASGLGRGAYNEQFF.

J is TRBJ2-2 and V is TRBV13; D uncertain. This CDR3 spans 12 amino acids. V was cut by 0 bases and J by 8 bases, with 4 bases left in between. The V gene's germline CDR1 is PRHDT and CDR2 FYEKMQ (reference sequence). CDR3 protein: CASSLGVGELFF. CDR3 nucleotides: TGTGCCAGCAGCTTAGGAGTGGGGGAGCTGTTTTTT.

The chain is built from TRBV30 and TRBJ2-2, with D possibly being TRBD1 (6 bases). The germline CDR1 and CDR2 sequences are GTSNPN and SVGIG (reference sequence). V was clipped by 6 bases and J by 8 bases, with 10 bases between them. CDR3 length: 11 amino acids. The CDR3 DNA reads as TGTGCCTGCGACAGGAGGGGGGAGCTGTTTTTT. Translation: CACDRRGELFF.